This T cell receptor beta chain stems from a study of blood T cells in healthy people across ages. V was pared by 1 base and J by 3 bases, with 12 bases between. CDR3 length: 16 amino acids. CDR1 and CDR2 from the germline V gene are MGHRA and YSYEKL. Every donor gave around 10 milliliters of peripheral blood. In this sample, this clonotype turned up once. Together with a sample-barcoded 5' primer, a J-beta primer mix was included in a second PCR lasting roughly 6 to 12 cycles. At least 2.5 million CDR3-containing paired-end reads were obtained per sample. TCRdb re-derived calls from the 5' RACE reads in MiXCR, one entry per CDR3 protein. The data hold approximately 690,000 distinct CDR3 sequences, with 58% observed a single time.

Input material: blood. The chain has TRBV4-1 and TRBJ1-4; perhaps TRBD1 as D (6 bases). The clonotype originates from a man aged 55 to 70 in good health. In DNA, the CDR3 is TGCGCCAGCAGCCAAGTCCCCGGGGGCCCTAATGAAAAACTGTTTTTT. Translating it yields CASSQVPGGPNEKLFF.